These T cell receptor beta chains were read from a single sample in a study of T cells in Graves' hyperthyroidism and ophthalmopathy. TCRdb re-called the multiplex PCR reads through MiXCR, storing one row per CDR3 protein. The table records about 510,000 distinct CDR3 sequences, over 45% of them present only once. Sequencing was done on a sample of peripheral blood or thyroid tissue (not recorded which). The receptors stem from an adult woman with Graves' disease, either hyperthyroidism or ophthalmopathy (not recorded which). CDR3s include the opening cysteine and the closing phenylalanine or tryptophan. A D gene is named only where the DNA matches it firmly. Not every row has a clone size; where given, it reads once, few, many or a size class.

clone_size d_call j_call v_call cdr3_aa cdr3_nt
NA TRBD2 TRBJ2-5 TRBV29-1 CSAAGGAEETQYF TGCAGCGCGGCGGGGGGGGCGGAAGAGACCCAGTACTTC
once TRBD1 TRBJ1-2 TRBV13 CASSFSTGGSGYGYTF TGTGCCAGCAGCTTCTCGACAGGGGGCTCGGGCTATGGCTACACCTTC
NA NA TRBJ1-1 TRBV28 CASGGGTARRAFF TGTGCCAGCGGGGGCGGGACCGCCCGGAGGGCTTTCTTT
NA TRBD1 TRBJ2-7 TRBV10-3 CAISATGMGEQYF TGTGCCATCAGTGCGACAGGGATGGGGGAGCAGTACTTC
many NA TRBJ1-6 TRBV4-2 CASSQESRSPLHF TGTGCCAGCAGCCAAGAGAGCCGATCACCCCTCCACTTT
NA NA TRBJ2-7 TRBV6-5 CAIRDRLSFNYEQYF TGTGCCATCAGAGACAGGCTCTCCTTCAACTACGAGCAGTACTTC
NA NA TRBJ1-1 TRBV29-1 CSVGTSYTEAFF TGCAGCGTTGGGACGTCTTACACTGAAGCTTTCTTT
NA TRBD2 TRBJ2-2 TRBV7-2 CVSSPRLAGVSNTGELFF TGTGTCAGCAGCCCAAGGCTAGCGGGAGTTTCGAACACCGGGGAGCTGTTTTTT
NA NA TRBJ1-2 TRBV29-1 CSVGRAYGYTF TGCAGCGTTGGCAGGGCATATGGCTACACCTTC
NA NA TRBJ1-1 TRBV2 CASSKLAGEDTEAFF TGTGCCAGCAGTAAACTAGCGGGAGAAGACACTGAAGCTTTCTTT
few TRBD1 TRBJ1-2 TRBV2 CASSSQGTNYGYTF TGTGCCAGCAGTTCACAGGGGACTAACTATGGCTACACCTTC
NA NA TRBJ1-5 TRBV7-8 CASAVASGSSEQPQHF TGTGCCAGCGCCGTGGCTAGCGGGAGTAGCGAGCAGCCCCAGCATTTT
NA NA TRBJ1-4 TRBV10-3 CAISAGTGFEEKLFF TGTGCCATCAGTGCGGGTACAGGGTTTGAGGAAAAACTGTTTTTT
many TRBD1 TRBJ1-5 TRBV29-1 CSVTTGVGNQPQHF TGCAGCGTCACCACAGGGGTTGGTAATCAGCCCCAGCATTTT
few TRBD1 TRBJ1-1 TRBV12-3/TRBV12-4 CASTPNVGTGTEAFF TGTGCCAGCACTCCCAACGTAGGGACAGGGACTGAAGCTTTCTTT
NA NA TRBJ1-4 TRBV5-1 CASSLTFRSTPGEKLFF TGCGCCAGCAGCTTGACATTTAGGTCGACTCCGGGGGAAAAACTGTTTTTT
NA NA TRBJ1-1 TRBV20-1 CSARDAGGRNTEAFF TGCAGTGCTAGAGATGCCGGGGGGAGAAACACTGAAGCTTTCTTT
many NA TRBJ1-5 TRBV2 CASRREYGQPQHF TGTGCCAGCAGGAGGGAGTACGGTCAGCCCCAGCATTTT
once NA TRBJ2-5 TRBV20-1 CSATGLTGTSETQYF TGCAGTGCTACGGGACTGACTGGGACGTCGGAGACCCAGTACTTC
NA NA TRBJ1-2 TRBV24-1 CAPPAARGPYGYTF TGTGCCCCACCAGCTGCCCGGGGGCCCTATGGCTACACCTTC
NA NA TRBJ2-7 TRBV7-2 CASSLVAGRDHEQYF TGTGCCAGCAGCTTAGTTGCGGGCAGGGACCACGAGCAGTACTTC
NA NA TRBJ2-5 TRBV6-5 CASSYSSRETQYF TGTGCCAGCAGTTACTCGAGCCGGGAGACCCAGTACTTC
NA TRBD2 TRBJ2-5 TRBV29-1 CSVGMGTSQGLRGFETQYF TGCAGCGTTGGAATGGGGACTAGCCAAGGACTCAGGGGATTTGAGACCCAGTACTTC
many NA TRBJ1-1 TRBV7-2 CASSHRQYPGSIEAFF TGTGCCAGCAGCCACAGACAATACCCGGGATCAATTGAAGCTTTCTTT
NA NA TRBJ1-2 TRBV5-1 CASSFGGRYGYTF TGTGCCAGCAGCTTCGGGGGGCGCTATGGCTACACCTTC
NA TRBD2 TRBJ2-2 TRBV11-1 CASSLVSGRANTGELFF TGTGCCAGCAGCTTAGTCAGCGGGAGGGCGAACACCGGGGAGCTGTTTTTT
NA NA TRBJ1-5 TRBV2 CASRGRDQPQHF TGTGCCAGCAGGGGGCGCGATCAGCCCCAGCATTTT
NA TRBD1 TRBJ2-7 TRBV7-9 CASSFPGTGANYEQYF TGTGCCAGCAGCTTCCCCGGGACAGGGGCGAACTACGAGCAGTACTTC
NA NA TRBJ2-7 TRBV12-3/TRBV12-4 CASSWEVTYEQYF TGTGCCAGCAGTTGGGAGGTAACCTACGAGCAGTACTTC
NA NA TRBJ1-2 TRBV5-1 CASSLKAGDDGYTF TGCGCCAGCAGCTTGAAGGCAGGGGACGATGGCTACACCTTC
many NA TRBJ1-4 TRBV5-1 CASSLSAGATNEKLFF TGCGCCAGCAGCTTGTCGGCGGGTGCAACTAATGAAAAACTGTTTTTT
NA NA TRBJ1-4 TRBV12-3/TRBV12-4 CASSPRRSGGTGPQKLFF TGTGCCAGCAGCCCCAGGCGGAGCGGGGGGACCGGGCCCCAAAAACTGTTTTTT
NA TRBD2 TRBJ2-7 TRBV7-9 CASRERTSGSYEQYF TGTGCCAGCAGAGAGAGGACTAGCGGCTCCTACGAGCAGTACTTC
NA NA TRBJ1-2 TRBV20-1 CSARGGGGYTF TGCAGTGCTAGAGGGGGGGGTGGCTACACCTTC
NA NA TRBJ2-7 TRBV7-3 CASSTTDLF TGTGCCAGCAGCACGACCGACCTCTTC
NA NA TRBJ1-1 TRBV6-5 CASSYATGRTEAFF TGTGCCAGCAGTTACGCCACGGGAAGGACTGAAGCTTTCTTT
NA NA TRBJ2-2 TRBV7-3 CASGPGTNTGELFF TGTGCCAGCGGGCCCGGGACTAACACCGGGGAGCTGTTTTTT
many NA TRBJ2-3 TRBV10-3 CAIRGTDTQYF TGTGCCATCAGAGGCACAGATACGCAGTATTTT
few TRBD1 TRBJ1-2 TRBV5-1 CASSPFWTGHGYTF TGTGCCAGCAGCCCCTTCTGGACAGGCCATGGCTACACCTTC
NA NA TRBJ2-2 TRBV5-1 CASSWPVQGTGELFF TGCGCCAGCAGCTGGCCGGTGCAGGGAACCGGGGAGCTGTTTTTT
once NA TRBJ1-1 TRBV10-2 CASSESMSTEAFF TGCGCCAGCAGTGAGTCGATGAGCACTGAAGCTTTCTTT
NA NA TRBJ1-6 TRBV25-1 CASSETVFNSPLHF TGTGCCAGCAGTGAGACAGTTTTTAATTCACCCCTCCACTTT
NA NA TRBJ1-4 TRBV9 CASSESAGTNEKLFF TGTGCCAGCAGCGAGTCCGCAGGGACTAATGAAAAACTGTTTTTT
few NA TRBJ2-2 TRBV19 CASSILTGELFF TGTGCCAGTAGTATACTGACCGGGGAGCTGTTTTTT
NA NA TRBJ2-5 TRBV6-6 CASSYREVETQYF TGTGCCAGCAGTTACAGGGAGGTGGAGACCCAGTACTTC
few NA TRBJ1-2 TRBV13 CASSWLGGNDYGYTF TGTGCCAGCAGCTGGTTGGGGGGCAACGACTATGGCTACACCTTC
many NA TRBJ1-6 TRBV5-1 CASSLETVGNSPLHF TGCGCCAGCAGCTTGGAGACAGTGGGGAATTCACCCCTCCACTTT
NA TRBD1 TRBJ2-7 TRBV6-5 CASSYSLDRVSEQYF TGTGCCAGCAGTTACTCGTTGGACAGGGTTTCCGAGCAGTACTTC
many NA TRBJ1-2 TRBV10-3 CAISPDRNYGYTF TGTGCCATCAGTCCTGACAGGAACTATGGCTACACCTTC
NA NA TRBJ1-2 TRBV10-3 CAISAQGEGYTF TGTGCCATCAGTGCGCAGGGAGAGGGCTACACCTTC
NA NA TRBJ1-1 TRBV20-1 CSAPGELNTEAFF TGCAGTGCTCCAGGGGAACTGAACACTGAAGCTTTCTTT
once NA TRBJ2-2 TRBV14 CASSPRVGDTGELFF TGTGCCAGCAGTCCCAGGGTAGGGGACACCGGGGAGCTGTTTTTT
many TRBD2 TRBJ2-7 TRBV25-1 CASSGGGLGSSEQYF TGTGCCAGCAGTGGGGGAGGACTAGGCAGTAGCGAGCAGTACTTC